A single count supports the clone carrying this T cell receptor (beta chain). Its cognate antigen is unknown. The repertoire was sequenced with immunoSEQ multiplex PCR; TCRdb's copy has only in-frame clones and lacks some. There are fewer than 85,000 clones in the sample; about 83% occur only once, and approximately 1.4% lies in the top ten. The data originate from a study of T cell responses to AZD1222 COVID-19 vaccine. Study results and caveats: Two AZD1222 administrations were followed by greater Spike-specific TCR breadth and depth.

Some second doses came at about 4 weeks and others at about 12 weeks; these were pooled. Trimming removed 4 bases at V and 3 bases at J, with 18 bases between. The germline V gene has CDR1 GTSNPN and CDR2 SVGIG (reference sequence). This CDR3 has 15 residues. Sequenced material: peripheral blood, taken 28 days after the second AZD1222 dose. The genes are TRBV30 and TRBJ1-2, with a possible D match to TRBD1 (6 bases). This receptor was identified in an adult who received the AZD1222 COVID-19 vaccine. CDR3 region: CAWTPTGRGHYGYTF. The CDR3 nucleotides are TGTGCCTGGACCCCGACGGGCAGGGGTCACTATGGCTACACCTTC.